This TCR beta chain comes out of a study of blood T cells in healthy people across ages. This clonotype has just a few counts. A second PCR of 7 to 11 cycles used a sample-barcoded 5' primer and a J-beta primer mix. From the 5' RACE reads, TCRdb called clonotypes with MiXCR, one entry per CDR3 protein. In the table there are about 1 million distinct CDR3 sequences, over 35% of which are singletons. The CDR3 is 13 residues long. Germline assignment: CDR1 SNHLY and CDR2 FYNNEI. V dropped 8 bases and J dropped 5 bases, with 10 bases sitting between them. The specimen was blood. The receptor's source is a woman aged 55-69 years in good health. The chain has TRBV2 and TRBJ1-6, with D perhaps matching TRBD1 (5 bases). CDR3 nucleotide sequence: TGTGCCAGCTCCGGGGCCAATAATTCACCCCTCCACTTT. Translation gives CASSGANNSPLHF.